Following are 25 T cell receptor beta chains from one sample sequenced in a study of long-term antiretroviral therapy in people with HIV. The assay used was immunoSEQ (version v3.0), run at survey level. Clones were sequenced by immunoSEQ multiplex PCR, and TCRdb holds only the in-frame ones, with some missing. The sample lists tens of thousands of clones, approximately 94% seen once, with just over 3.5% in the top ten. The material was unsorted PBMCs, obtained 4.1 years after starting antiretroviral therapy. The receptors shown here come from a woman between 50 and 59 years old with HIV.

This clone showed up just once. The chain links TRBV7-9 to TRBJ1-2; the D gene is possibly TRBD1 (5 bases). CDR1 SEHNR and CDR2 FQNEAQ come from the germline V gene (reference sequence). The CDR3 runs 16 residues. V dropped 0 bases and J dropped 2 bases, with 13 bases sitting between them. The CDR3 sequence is CASSLAGTEPNYGYTF. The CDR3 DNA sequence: TGTGCCAGCAGCTTAGCCGGGACCGAACCCAACTATGGCTACACCTTC. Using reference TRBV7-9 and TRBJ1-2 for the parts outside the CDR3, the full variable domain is DTGVSQNPRHKITKRGQNVTFRCDPISEHNRLYWYRQTLGQGPEFLTYFQNEAQLEKSRLLSDRFSAERPKGSFSTLEIQRTEQGDSAMYLCASSLAGTEPNYGYTFGSGTRLTVV.

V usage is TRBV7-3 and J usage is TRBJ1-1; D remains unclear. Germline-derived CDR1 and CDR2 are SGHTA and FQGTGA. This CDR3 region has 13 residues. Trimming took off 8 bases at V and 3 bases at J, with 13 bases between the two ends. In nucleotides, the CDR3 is TGTGCCAGCTCGCCAGCCGGCGACACTGAAGCTTTCTTT. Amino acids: CASSPAGDTEAFF.

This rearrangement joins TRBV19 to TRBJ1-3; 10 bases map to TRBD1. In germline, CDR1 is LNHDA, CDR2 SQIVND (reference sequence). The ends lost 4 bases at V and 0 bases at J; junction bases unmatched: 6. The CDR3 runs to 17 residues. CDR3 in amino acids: CASSTRTGGYSGNTIYF. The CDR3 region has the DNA TGTGCCAGTAGTACGCGGACAGGGGGGTACTCTGGAAACACCATATATTTT.

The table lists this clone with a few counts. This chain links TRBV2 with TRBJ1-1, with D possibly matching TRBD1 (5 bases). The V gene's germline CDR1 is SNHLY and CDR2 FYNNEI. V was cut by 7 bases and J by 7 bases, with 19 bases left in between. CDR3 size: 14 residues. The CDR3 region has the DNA TGTGCCAGCACCGGCGGGACCTACAACCGTGAAGCTTTCTTT. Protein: CASTGGTYNREAFF. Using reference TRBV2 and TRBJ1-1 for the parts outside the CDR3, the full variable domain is EPEVTQTPSHQVTQMGQEVILRCVPISNHLYFYWYRQILGQKVEFLVSFYNNEISEKSEIFDDQFSVERPDGSNFTLKIRSTKLEDSAMYFCASTGGTYNREAFFGQGTRLTVV.

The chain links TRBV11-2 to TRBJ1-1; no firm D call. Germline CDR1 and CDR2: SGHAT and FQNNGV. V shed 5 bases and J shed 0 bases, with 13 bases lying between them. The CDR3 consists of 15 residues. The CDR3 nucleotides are TGTGCCAGCAGCCGAAACCAGTACGTGAACACTGAAGCTTTCTTT. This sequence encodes CASSRNQYVNTEAFF.

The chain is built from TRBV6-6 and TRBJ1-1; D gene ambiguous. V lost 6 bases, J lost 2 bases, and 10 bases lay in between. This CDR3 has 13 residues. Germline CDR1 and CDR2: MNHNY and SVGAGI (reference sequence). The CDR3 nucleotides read TGTGCCAGCAGCCAAGACTTAAACACTGAAGCTTTCTTT. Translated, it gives CASSQDLNTEAFF.

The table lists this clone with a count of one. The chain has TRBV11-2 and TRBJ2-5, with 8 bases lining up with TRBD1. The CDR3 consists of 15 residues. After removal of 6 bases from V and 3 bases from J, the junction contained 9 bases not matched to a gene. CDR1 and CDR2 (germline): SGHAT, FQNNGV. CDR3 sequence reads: CASRARTGGKETQYF. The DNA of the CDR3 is TGTGCCAGCAGAGCCCGCACAGGGGGTAAAGAGACCCAGTACTTC.

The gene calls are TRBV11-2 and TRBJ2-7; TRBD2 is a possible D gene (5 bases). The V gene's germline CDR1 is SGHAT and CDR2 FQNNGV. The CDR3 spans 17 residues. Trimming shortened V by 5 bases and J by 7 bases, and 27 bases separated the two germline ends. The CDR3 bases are TGTGCCAGCAGCCCCGCTTGGCAGCTTCCATCCCCGGGGGAGCAGTACTTC. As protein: CASSPAWQLPSPGEQYF.

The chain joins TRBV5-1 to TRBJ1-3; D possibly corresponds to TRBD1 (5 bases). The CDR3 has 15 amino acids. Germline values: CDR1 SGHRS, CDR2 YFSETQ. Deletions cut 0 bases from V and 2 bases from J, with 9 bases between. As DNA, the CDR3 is TGCGCCAGCAGCTTGGGAGGGGTGACTGGAAACACCATATATTTT. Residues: CASSLGGVTGNTIYF.

The CDR3 reads CASSLDWRRGGGSPNEKLFF. CDR3 nucleotides: TGTGCCAGCAGCTTAGACTGGAGACGGGGAGGGGGCAGTCCTAATGAAAAACTGTTTTTT. This chain connects TRBV7-6 to TRBJ1-4; 7 bases are shared with TRBD1. Germline V gives CDR1 SGHVS, CDR2 FNYEAQ. The CDR3 sequence is 20 residues long. J lost 3 bases, V lost 1 base, and 17 bases had no gene match.

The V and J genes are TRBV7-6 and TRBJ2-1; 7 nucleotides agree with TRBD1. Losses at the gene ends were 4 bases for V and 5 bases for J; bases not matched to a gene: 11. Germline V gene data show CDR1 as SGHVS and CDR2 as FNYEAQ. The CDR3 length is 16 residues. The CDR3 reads CASSSPPTGQNNEQFF. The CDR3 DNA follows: TGTGCCAGCAGCTCTCCTCCGACAGGGCAGAACAATGAGCAGTTCTTC.

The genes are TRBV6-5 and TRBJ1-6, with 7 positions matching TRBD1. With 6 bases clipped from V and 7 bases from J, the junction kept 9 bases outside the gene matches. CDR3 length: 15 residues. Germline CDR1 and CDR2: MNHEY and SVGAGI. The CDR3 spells CASRRQGWTNSPLHF. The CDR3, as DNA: TGTGCCAGCAGACGACAGGGATGGACAAATTCACCCCTCCACTTT.

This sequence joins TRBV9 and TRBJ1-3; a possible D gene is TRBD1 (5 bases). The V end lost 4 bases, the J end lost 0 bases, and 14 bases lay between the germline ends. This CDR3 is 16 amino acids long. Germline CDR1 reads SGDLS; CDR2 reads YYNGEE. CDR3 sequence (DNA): TGTGCCAGCAGCACCTCCGCAGGGAACTCTGGAAACACCATATATTTT. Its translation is CASSTSAGNSGNTIYF.

CDR3 residues: CASSLVWAGEEQYF. CDR3 nucleotides: TGCGCCAGCAGCTTGGTTTGGGCAGGGGAGGAGCAGTACTTC. The chain links TRBV5-1 to TRBJ2-7; D may be TRBD1 (6 bases). The CDR3 consists of 14 residues. Trimming took 0 bases from V and 7 from J, leaving 14 bases between them. Germline lookup yields CDR1 SGHRS and CDR2 YFSETQ.

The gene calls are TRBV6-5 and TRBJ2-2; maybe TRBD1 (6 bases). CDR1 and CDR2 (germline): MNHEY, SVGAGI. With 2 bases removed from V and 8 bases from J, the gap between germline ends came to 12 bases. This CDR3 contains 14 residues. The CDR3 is CASSYRGGPGELFF. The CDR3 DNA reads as TGTGCCAGCAGTTACAGAGGGGGTCCGGGGGAGCTGTTTTTT.

The CDR3 region is CASSYRSTEAFF. The CDR3 DNA is TGTGCCAGCAGTTACCGGTCAACTGAAGCTTTCTTT. V usage is TRBV6-5 and J usage is TRBJ1-1; no reliable D call. V lost 2 bases to trimming and J lost 5 bases, with 6 bases between them. Germline loops: CDR1 MNHEY, CDR2 SVGAGI. The CDR3 is made up of 12 amino acids.

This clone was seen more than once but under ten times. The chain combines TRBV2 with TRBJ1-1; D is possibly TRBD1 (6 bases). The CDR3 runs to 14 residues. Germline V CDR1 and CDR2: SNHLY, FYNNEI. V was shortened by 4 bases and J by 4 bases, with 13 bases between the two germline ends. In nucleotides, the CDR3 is TGTGCCAGCAGTGTACGGGGGCAGAGCACTGAAGCTTTCTTT. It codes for CASSVRGQSTEAFF.

The CDR3 coding sequence is TGTGCCTCAACTAGGGGGGGCGGGACTGAAGCTTTCTTT. Amino acid sequence: CASTRGGGTEAFF. This chain connects TRBV30 to TRBJ1-1; D might be TRBD1 (6 bases). CDR1 is GTSNPN and CDR2 is SVGIG in the germline V gene (reference sequence). The length of the CDR3 is 13 residues. Deletions cut 7 bases from V and 5 bases from J, with 17 bases between.

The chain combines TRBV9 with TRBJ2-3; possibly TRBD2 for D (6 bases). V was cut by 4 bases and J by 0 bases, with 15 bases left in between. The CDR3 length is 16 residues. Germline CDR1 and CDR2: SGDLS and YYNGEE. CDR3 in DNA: TGTGCCAGCAGCCCCTGGGGCGGGACTAGCACAGATACGCAGTATTTT. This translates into CASSPWGGTSTDTQYF.

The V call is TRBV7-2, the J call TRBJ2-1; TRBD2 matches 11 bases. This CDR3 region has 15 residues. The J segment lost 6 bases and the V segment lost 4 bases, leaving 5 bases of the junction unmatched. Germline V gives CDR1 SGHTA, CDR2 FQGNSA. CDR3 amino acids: CASSYLAGGVNEQFF. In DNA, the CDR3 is TGTGCCAGCAGCTATCTAGCGGGGGGAGTCAATGAGCAGTTCTTC.

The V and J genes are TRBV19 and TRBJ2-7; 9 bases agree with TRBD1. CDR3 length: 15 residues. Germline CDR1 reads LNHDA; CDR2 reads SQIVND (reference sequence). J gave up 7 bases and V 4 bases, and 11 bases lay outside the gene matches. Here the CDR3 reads CASSTIQGALGEQYF. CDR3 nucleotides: TGTGCCAGTAGTACTATACAGGGGGCATTAGGGGAGCAGTACTTC.

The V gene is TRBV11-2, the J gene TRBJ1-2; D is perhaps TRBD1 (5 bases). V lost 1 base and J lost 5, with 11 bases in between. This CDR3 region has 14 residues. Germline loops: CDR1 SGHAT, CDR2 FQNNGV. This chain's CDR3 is CASSLGDSSYGYTF. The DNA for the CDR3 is TGTGCCAGCAGCTTAGGGGACTCTAGTTATGGCTACACCTTC.

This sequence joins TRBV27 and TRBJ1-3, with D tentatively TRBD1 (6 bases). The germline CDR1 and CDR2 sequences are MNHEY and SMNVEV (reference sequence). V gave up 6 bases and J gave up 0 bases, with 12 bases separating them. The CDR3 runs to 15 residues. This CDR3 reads CASSRGGSSGNTIYF. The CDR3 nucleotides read TGTGCCAGCAGCCGAGGGGGTAGCTCTGGAAACACCATATATTTT.

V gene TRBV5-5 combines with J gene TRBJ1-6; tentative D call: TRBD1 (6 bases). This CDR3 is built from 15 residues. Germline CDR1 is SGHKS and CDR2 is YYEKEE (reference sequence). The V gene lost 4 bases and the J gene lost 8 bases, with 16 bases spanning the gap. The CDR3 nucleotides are TGTGCCAGCAGCGTAAGGGACGGGGGCTATTCACCCCTCCACTTT. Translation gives CASSVRDGGYSPLHF.

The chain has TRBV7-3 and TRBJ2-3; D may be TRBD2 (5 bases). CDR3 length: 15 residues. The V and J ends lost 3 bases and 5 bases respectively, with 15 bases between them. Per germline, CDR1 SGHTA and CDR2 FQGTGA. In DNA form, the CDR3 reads TGTGCCAGCAGCTTTGCTAGTAGAGGAGGAGATACGCAGTATTTT. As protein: CASSFASRGGDTQYF.